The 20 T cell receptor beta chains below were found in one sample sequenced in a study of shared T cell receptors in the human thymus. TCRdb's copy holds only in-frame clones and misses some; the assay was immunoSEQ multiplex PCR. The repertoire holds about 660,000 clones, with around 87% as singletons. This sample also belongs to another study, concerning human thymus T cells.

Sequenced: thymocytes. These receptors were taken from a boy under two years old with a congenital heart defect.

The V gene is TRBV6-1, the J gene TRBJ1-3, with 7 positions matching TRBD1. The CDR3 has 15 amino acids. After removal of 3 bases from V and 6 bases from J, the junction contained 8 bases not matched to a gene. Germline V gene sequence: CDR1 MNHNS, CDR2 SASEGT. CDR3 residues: CASSEFTGAVNTIYF. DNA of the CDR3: TGTGCCAGCAGTGAGTTCACAGGGGCTGTAAACACCATATATTTT.

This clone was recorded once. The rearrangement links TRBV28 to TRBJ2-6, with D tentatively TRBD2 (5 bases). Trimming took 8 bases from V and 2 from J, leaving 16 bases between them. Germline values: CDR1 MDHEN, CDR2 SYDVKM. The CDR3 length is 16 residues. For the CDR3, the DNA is TGTGCCAGCGGCGAGCGGTTTTGCCCTGGGGCCAACGTCCTGACTTTC. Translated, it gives CASGERFCPGANVLTF. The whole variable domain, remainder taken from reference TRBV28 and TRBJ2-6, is DVKVTQSSRYLVKRTGEKVFLECVQDMDHENMFWYRQDPGLGLRLIYFSYDVKMKEKGDIPEGYSVSREKKERFSLILESASTNQTSMYLCASGERFCPGANVLTFGAGSRLTVL.

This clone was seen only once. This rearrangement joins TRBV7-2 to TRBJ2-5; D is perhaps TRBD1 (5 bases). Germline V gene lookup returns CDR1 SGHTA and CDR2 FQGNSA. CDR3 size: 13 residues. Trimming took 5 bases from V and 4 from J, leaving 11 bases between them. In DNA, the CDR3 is TGTGCCAGCAGCCCCCAGGGTTCAGAGACCCAGTACTTC. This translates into CASSPQGSETQYF.

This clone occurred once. The CDR3 DNA follows: TGTGCCAGTAGGACTAGCGGCACCGGGGAGCTGTTTTTT. Its protein is CASRTSGTGELFF. The genes are TRBV19 and TRBJ2-2; 9 bases are a match to TRBD2. CDR3 length equals 13 residues. V lost 6 bases to trimming and J lost 4 bases; unmatched junction nucleotides: 0. Germline-derived CDR1 and CDR2 are LNHDA and SQIVND (reference sequence).

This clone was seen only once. In DNA form, the CDR3 reads TGTGCCATCAGTGCCATATCCCGGGGGAATATGAACACTGAAGCTTTCTTT. Translated: CAISAISRGNMNTEAFF. The rearrangement uses TRBV10-3 and TRBJ1-1, with D possibly TRBD1 on 5 matching bases. CDR1 and CDR2 (germline): ENHRY, SYGVKD. The CDR3 spans 17 residues. Trimming stripped 4 bases from V and 0 bases from J, with 18 bases between.

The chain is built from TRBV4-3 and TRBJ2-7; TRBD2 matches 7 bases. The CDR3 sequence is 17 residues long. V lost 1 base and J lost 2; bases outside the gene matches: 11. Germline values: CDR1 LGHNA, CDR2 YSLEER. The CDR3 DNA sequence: TGCGCCAGCAGCCAAGCTCATGTGCGGGAGTTCACCTACGAGCAGTACTTC. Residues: CASSQAHVREFTYEQYF.

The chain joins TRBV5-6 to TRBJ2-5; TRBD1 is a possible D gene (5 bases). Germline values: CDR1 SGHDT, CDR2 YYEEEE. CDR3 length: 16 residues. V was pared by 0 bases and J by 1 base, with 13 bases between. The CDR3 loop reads CASSLAGLGSQETQYF. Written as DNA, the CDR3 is TGTGCCAGCAGCTTGGCAGGGTTGGGCAGCCAAGAGACCCAGTACTTC.

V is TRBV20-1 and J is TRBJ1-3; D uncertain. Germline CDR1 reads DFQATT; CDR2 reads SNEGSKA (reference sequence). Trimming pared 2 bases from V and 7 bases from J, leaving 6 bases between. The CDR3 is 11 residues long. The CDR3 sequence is CSARQRNTIYF. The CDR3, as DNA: TGCAGTGCTAGACAACGGAACACCATATATTTT.

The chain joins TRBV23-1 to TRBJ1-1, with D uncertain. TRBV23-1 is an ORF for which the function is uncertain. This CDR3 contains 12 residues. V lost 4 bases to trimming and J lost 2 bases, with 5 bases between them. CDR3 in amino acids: CASSPPNTEAFF. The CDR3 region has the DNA TGCGCCAGCAGTCCCCCTAACACTGAAGCTTTCTTT.

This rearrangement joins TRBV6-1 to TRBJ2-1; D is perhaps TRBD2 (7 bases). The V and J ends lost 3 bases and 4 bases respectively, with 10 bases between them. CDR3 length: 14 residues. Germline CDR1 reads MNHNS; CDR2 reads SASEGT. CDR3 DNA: TGTGCCAGCAGTGATCGGGGGGCTTACAATGAGCAGTTCTTC. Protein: CASSDRGAYNEQFF.

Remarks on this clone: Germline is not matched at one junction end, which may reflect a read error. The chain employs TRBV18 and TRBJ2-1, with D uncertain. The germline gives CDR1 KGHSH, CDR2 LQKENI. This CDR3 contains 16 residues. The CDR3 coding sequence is TGTGCCAGCTCACCGGCGGAGTCTAAAACCTACGATGAGCAGTTCTTC. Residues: CASSPAESKTYDEQFF.

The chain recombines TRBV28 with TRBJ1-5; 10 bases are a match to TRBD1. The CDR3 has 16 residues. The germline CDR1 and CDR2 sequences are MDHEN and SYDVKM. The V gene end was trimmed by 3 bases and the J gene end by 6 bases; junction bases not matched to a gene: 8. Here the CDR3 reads CASSFGTGDLLQPQHF. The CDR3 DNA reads TGTGCCAGCAGTTTTGGGACAGGGGATTTACTTCAGCCCCAGCATTTT. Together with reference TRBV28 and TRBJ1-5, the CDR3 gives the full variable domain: DVKVTQSSRYLVKRTGEKVFLECVQDMDHENMFWYRQDPGLGLRLIYFSYDVKMKEKGDIPEGYSVSREKKERFSLILESASTNQTSMYLCASSFGTGDLLQPQHFGDGTRLSIL.

The CDR3, as DNA: TGTGCCAGCGTCACAGGATTTCGGCAGCCCCAGCATTTT. It encodes CASVTGFRQPQHF. The V and J genes are TRBV28 and TRBJ1-5, with D perhaps matching TRBD1 (5 bases). CDR3 length: 13 residues. Per germline, CDR1 MDHEN and CDR2 SYDVKM. V lost 8 bases, J lost 7 bases, and 15 bases lay in between. Using reference TRBV28 and TRBJ1-5 for the parts outside the CDR3, the full variable domain is DVKVTQSSRYLVKRTGEKVFLECVQDMDHENMFWYRQDPGLGLRLIYFSYDVKMKEKGDIPEGYSVSREKKERFSLILESASTNQTSMYLCASVTGFRQPQHFGDGTRLSIL.

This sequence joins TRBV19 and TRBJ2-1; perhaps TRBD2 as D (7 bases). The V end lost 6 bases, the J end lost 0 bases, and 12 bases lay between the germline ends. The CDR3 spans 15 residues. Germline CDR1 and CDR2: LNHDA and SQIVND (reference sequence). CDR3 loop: CASRGGPSSYNEQFF. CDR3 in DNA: TGTGCCAGTAGGGGGGGGCCCTCCTCCTACAATGAGCAGTTCTTC.

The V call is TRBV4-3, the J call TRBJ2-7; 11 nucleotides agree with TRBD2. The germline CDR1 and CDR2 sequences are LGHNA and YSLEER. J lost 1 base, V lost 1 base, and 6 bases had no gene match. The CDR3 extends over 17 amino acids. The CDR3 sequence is CASSQVLASGGSYEQYF. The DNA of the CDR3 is TGCGCCAGCAGCCAAGTCCTGGCTAGCGGGGGGTCCTACGAGCAGTACTTC.

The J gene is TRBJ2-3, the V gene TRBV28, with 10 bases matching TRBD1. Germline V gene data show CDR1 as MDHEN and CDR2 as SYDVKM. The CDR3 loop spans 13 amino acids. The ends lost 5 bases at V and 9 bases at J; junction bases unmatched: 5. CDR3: CASSPGTGETQYF. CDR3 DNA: TGTGCCAGCAGTCCCGGGACAGGGGAAACGCAGTATTTT.

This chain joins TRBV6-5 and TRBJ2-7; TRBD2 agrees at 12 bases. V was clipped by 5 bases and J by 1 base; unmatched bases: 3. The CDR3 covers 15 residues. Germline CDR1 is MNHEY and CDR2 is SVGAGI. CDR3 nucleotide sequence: TGTGCCAGCAGTCGGACTAGCGGGGAGTCCTACGAGCAGTACTTC. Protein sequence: CASSRTSGESYEQYF.

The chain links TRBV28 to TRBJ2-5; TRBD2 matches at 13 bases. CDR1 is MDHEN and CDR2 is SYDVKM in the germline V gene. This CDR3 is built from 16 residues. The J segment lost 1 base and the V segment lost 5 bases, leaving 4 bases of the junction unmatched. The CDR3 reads CASSPTSGRAQETQYF. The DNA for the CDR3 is TGTGCCAGCAGTCCAACTAGCGGGAGGGCCCAAGAGACCCAGTACTTC. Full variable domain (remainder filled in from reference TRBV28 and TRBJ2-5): DVKVTQSSRYLVKRTGEKVFLECVQDMDHENMFWYRQDPGLGLRLIYFSYDVKMKEKGDIPEGYSVSREKKERFSLILESASTNQTSMYLCASSPTSGRAQETQYFGPGTRLLVL.

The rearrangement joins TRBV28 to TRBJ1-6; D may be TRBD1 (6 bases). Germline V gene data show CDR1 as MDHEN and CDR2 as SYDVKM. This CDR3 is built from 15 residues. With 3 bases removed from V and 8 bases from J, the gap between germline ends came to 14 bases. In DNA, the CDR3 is TGTGCCAGCAGTTTCAACAGGGTAGGCTATTCACCCCTCCACTTT. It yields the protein CASSFNRVGYSPLHF.

The CDR3 bases are TGTGCCAGCAGCTTAGGGCGGGAGAGTAACAATGAGCAGTTCTTC. As protein: CASSLGRESNNEQFF. J is TRBJ2-1 and V is TRBV11-2; 7 bases map to TRBD2. Trimming at V came to 1 base and at J to 5 bases, leaving 5 bases not matched to a gene. Per germline, CDR1 SGHAT and CDR2 FQNNGV. The CDR3 runs 15 residues.